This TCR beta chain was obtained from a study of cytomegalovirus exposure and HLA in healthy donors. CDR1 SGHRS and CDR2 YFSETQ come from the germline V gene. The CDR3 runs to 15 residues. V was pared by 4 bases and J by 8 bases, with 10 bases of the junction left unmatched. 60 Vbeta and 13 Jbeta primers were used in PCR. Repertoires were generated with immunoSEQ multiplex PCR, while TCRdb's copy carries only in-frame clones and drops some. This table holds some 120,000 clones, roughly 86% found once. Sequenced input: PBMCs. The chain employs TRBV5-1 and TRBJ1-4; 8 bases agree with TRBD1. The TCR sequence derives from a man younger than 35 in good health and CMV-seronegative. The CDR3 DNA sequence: TGCGCCAGCAGCCTGACAGGGGCCAAGGACGAAAAACTGTTTTTT. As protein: CASSLTGAKDEKLFF.